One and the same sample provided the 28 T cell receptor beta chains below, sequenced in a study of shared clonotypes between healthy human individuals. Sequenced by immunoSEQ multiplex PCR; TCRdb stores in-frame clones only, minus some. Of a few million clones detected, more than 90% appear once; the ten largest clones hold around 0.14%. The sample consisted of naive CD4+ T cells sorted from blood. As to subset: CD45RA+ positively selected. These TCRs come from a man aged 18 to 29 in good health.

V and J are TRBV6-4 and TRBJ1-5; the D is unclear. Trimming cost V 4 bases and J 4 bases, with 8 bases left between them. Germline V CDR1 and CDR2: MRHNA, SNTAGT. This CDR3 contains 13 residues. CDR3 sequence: CASSAGMNQPQHF. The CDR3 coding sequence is TGTGCCAGCAGTGCTGGAATGAATCAGCCCCAGCATTTT.

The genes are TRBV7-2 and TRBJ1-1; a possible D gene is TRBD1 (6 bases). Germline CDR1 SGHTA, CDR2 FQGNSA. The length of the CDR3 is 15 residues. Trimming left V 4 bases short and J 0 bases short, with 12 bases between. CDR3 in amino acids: CASSSEGGMNTEAFF. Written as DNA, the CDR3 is TGTGCCAGCAGCTCGGAGGGGGGGATGAACACTGAAGCTTTCTTT. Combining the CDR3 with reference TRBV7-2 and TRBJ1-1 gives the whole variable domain GAGVSQSPSNKVTEKGKDVELRCDPISGHTALYWYRQSLGQGLEFLIYFQGNSAPDKSGLPSDRFSAERTGGSVSTLTIQRTQQEDSAVYLCASSSEGGMNTEAFFGQGTRLTVV.

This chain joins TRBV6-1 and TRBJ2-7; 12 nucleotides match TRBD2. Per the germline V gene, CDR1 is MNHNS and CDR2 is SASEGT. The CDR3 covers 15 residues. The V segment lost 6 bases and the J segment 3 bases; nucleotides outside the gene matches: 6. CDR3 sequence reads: CASRAGLAGSYEQYF. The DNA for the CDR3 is TGTGCCAGCAGGGCTGGACTAGCGGGGAGCTACGAGCAGTACTTC.

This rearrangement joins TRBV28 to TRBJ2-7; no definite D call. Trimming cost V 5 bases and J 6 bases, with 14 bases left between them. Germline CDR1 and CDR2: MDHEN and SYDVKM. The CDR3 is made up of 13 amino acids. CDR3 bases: TGTGCCAGCAGTCCCCGGGTCCCAGGCGAGCAGTACTTC. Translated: CASSPRVPGEQYF.

The DNA for the CDR3 is TGTGCCCGCCACCGGGACAGCCAGACCGGGGAGCTGTTTTTT. Translating it yields CARHRDSQTGELFF. This rearrangement joins TRBV27 to TRBJ2-2; 7 nucleotides agree with TRBD1. The CDR3 is 14 amino acids. The V gene's germline CDR1 is MNHEY and CDR2 SMNVEV (reference sequence). Trimming removed 11 bases from V and 5 bases from J; junction bases left unmatched: 11.

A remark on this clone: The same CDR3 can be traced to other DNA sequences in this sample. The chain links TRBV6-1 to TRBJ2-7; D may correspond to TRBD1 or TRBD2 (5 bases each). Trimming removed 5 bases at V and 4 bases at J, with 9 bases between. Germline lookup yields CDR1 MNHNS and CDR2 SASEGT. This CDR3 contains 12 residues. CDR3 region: CASSSGPYEQYF. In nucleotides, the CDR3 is TGTGCCAGCAGTTCGGGGCCGTACGAGCAGTACTTC.

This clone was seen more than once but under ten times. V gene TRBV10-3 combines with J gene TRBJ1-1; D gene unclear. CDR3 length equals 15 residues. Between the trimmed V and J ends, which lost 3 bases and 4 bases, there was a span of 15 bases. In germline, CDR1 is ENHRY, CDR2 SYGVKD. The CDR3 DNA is TGTGCCATCAGTGACAAACATAGGGAGGCCACTGAAGCTTTCTTT. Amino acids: CAISDKHREATEAFF.

CDR3 in amino acids: CASQLPPGHPNNEQFF. CDR3 sequence (DNA): TGTGCCAGCCAATTGCCGCCGGGACACCCAAATAATGAGCAGTTCTTC. The chain carries TRBV18 and TRBJ2-1; maybe TRBD1 (6 bases). Germline CDR1 and CDR2: KGHSH and LQKENI. Deletions cut 8 bases from V and 7 bases from J, with 24 bases between. This CDR3 has 16 amino acids.

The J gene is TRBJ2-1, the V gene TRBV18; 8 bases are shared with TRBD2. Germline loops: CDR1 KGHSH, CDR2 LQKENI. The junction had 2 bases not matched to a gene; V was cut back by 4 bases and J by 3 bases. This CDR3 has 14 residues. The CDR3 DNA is TGTGCCAGCTCACTAGGGACTAGCTACAATGAGCAGTTCTTC. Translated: CASSLGTSYNEQFF. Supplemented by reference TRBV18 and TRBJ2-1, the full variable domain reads NAGVMQNPRHLVRRRGQEARLRCSPMKGHSHVYWYRQLPEEGLKFMVYLQKENIIDESGMPKERFSAEFPKEGPSILRIQQVVRGDSAAYFCASSLGTSYNEQFFGPGTRLTVL.

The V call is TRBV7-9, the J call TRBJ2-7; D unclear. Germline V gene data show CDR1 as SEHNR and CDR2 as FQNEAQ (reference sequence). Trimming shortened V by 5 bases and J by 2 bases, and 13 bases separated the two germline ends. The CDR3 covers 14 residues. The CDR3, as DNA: TGTGCCAGCAGCCCCCTCCTAGGCCCCTACGAGCAGTACTTC. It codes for CASSPLLGPYEQYF.

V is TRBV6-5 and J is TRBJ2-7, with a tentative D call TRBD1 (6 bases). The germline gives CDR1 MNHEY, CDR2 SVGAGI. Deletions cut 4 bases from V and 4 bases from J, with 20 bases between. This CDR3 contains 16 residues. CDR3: CASSSTQFRRGYEQYF. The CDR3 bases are TGTGCCAGCAGTTCTACCCAATTTCGCAGGGGATACGAGCAGTACTTC.

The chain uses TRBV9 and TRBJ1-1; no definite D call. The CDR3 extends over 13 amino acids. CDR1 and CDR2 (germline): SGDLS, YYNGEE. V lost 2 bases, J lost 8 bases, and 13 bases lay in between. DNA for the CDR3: TGTGCCAGCAGCGTTCGACCCGCACGCGAAGCTTTCTTT. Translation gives CASSVRPAREAFF.

This chain's CDR3 is CASSSQGWQETQYF. The CDR3 DNA is TGTGCCAGCAGCTCCCAGGGGTGGCAAGAGACCCAGTACTTC. The V and J genes are TRBV7-2 and TRBJ2-5, with a tentative D call TRBD1 (6 bases). Per germline, CDR1 SGHTA and CDR2 FQGNSA. The ends were cut back, 4 bases at V and 2 bases at J, with 11 bases in the middle. The CDR3 consists of 14 residues.

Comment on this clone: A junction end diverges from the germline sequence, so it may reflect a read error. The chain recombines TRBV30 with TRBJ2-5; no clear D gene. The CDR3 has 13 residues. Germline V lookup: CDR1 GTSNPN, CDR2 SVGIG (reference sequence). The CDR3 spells CAWSSGLQDTQYF. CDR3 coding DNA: TGTGCCTGGAGCTCCGGCCTCCAAGATACCCAGTACTTC.

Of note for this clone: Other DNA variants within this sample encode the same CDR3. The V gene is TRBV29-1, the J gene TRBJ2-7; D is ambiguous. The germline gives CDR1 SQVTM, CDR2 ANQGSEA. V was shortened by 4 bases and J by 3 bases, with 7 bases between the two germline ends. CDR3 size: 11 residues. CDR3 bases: TGCAGCGTTGCGTTAAGCTACGAGCAGTACTTC. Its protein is CSVALSYEQYF.

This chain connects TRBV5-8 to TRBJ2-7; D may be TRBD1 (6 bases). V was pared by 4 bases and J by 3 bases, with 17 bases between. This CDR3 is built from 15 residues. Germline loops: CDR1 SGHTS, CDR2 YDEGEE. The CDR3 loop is CASSRTGTRIYEQYF. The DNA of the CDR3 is TGTGCCAGCAGCCGCACAGGGACCCGTATCTACGAGCAGTACTTC.

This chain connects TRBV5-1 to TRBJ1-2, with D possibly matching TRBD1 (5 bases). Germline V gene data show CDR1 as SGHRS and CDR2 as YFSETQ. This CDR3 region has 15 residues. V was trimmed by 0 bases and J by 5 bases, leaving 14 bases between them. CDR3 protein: CASSLALTESYGYTF. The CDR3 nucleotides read TGCGCCAGCAGCTTGGCCCTGACAGAAAGTTATGGCTACACCTTC.

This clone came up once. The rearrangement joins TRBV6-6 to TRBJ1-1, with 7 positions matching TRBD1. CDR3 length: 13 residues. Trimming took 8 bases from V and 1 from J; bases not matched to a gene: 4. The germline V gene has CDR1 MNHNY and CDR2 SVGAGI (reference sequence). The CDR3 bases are TGTGCCAGCCGACAGGGATCGAACACTGAAGCTTTCTTT. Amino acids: CASRQGSNTEAFF.

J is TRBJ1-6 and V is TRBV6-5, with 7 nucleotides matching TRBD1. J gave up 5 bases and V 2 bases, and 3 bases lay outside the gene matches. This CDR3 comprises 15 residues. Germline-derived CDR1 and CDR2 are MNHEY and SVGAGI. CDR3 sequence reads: CASSYDRDHNSPLHF. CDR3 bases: TGTGCCAGCAGTTACGACAGGGACCATAATTCACCCCTCCACTTT.

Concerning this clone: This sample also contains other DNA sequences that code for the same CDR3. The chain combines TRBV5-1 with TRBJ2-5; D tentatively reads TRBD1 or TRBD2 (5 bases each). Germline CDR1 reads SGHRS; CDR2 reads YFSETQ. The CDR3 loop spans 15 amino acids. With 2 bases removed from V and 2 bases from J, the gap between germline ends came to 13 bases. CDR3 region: CASSLSSGTQETQYF. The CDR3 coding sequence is TGCGCCAGCAGCTTATCCTCCGGGACGCAAGAGACCCAGTACTTC.

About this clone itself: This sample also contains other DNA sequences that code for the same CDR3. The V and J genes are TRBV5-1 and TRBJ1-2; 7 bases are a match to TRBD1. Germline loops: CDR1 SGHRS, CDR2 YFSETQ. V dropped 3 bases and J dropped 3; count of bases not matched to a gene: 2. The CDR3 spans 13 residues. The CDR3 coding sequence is TGCGCCAGCAGCTCAACAGGGGACTATGGCTACACCTTC. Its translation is CASSSTGDYGYTF.

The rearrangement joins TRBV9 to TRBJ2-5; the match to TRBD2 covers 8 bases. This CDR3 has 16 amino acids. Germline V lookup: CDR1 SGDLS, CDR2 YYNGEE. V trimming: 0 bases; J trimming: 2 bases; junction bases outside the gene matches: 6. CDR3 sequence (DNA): TGTGCCAGCAGCGTAGCCGCTAGCGGGCCACAAGAGACCCAGTACTTC. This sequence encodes CASSVAASGPQETQYF.

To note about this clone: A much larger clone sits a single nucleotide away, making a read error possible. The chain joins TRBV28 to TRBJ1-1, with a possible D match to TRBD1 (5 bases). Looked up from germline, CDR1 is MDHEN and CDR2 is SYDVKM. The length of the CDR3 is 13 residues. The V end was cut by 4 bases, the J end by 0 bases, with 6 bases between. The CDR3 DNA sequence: TGTGCCAGCAGTTCACAGGTGAACACTGAAGCTTTCTTT. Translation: CASSSQVNTEAFF.

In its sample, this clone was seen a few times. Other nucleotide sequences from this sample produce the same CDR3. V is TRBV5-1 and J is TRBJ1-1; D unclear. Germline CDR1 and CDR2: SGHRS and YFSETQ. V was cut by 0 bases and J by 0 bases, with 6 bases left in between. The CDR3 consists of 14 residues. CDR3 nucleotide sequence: TGCGCCAGCAGCTTGGGGACGGTGAACACTGAAGCTTTCTTT. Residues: CASSLGTVNTEAFF.

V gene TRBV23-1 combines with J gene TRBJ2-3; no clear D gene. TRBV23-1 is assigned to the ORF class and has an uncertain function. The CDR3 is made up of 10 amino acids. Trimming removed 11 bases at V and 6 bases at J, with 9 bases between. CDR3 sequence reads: CAPPADTQYF. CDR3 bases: TGCGCCCCCCCCGCGGATACGCAGTATTTT.

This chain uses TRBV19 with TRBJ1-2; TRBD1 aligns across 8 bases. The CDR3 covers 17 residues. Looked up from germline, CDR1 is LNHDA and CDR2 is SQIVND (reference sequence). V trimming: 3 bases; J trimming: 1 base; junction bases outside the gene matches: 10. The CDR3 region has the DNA TGTGCCAGTAGTATTCCCGGGACAGGAACTGATAACTATGGCTACACCTTC. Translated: CASSIPGTGTDNYGYTF.

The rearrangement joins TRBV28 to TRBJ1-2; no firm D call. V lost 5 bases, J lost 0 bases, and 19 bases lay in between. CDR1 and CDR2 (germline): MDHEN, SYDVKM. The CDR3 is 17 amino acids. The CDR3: CASSPGILHSANYGYTF. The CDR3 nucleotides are TGTGCCAGCAGTCCCGGTATCCTGCATTCCGCTAACTATGGCTACACCTTC.

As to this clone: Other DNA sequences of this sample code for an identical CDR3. The CDR3 coding sequence is TGTGCCATCAGTGAGTCTCTTTCGTCAGATACGCAGTATTTT. Translating gives CAISESLSSDTQYF. The rearrangement links TRBV10-3 to TRBJ2-3; D remains unclear. The germline CDR1 and CDR2 sequences are ENHRY and SYGVKD. This CDR3 has 14 amino acids. With 0 bases removed from V and 4 bases from J, the gap between germline ends came to 8 bases.